These T cell receptor beta chains were read from a single sample in a study of memory B cells and T cells in multiple sclerosis. The table came from immunoSEQ multiplex PCR; TCRdb's copy has only in-frame clones and leaves some out. The top ten clones hold approximately 2.2% of a sample with more than 12,000 clones, 69% of them seen once. The sequenced sample consisted of memory (CD45RO+) CD4+ T cells from blood. The receptors here all came from a human donor with multiple sclerosis. Both conserved end residues are part of each CDR3. The order of the fields is D gene, J gene, clone size, V gene, CDR3 protein, CDR3 DNA. D genes are given only for firm matches. A clone size is listed for some rows: how often the clone was seen (once, few, many), or a class if it is expanded.

TRBD2 TRBJ2-3 few TRBV5-1 CASSLLGLVTDTQYF TGCGCCAGCAGCTTGTTAGGACTAGTCACAGATACGCAGTATTTT
. TRBJ2-5 . TRBV15 CATSRGISGAGETQYF TGTGCCACCAGCAGAGGAATAAGCGGCGCCGGGGAGACCCAGTACTTC
TRBD2 TRBJ2-6 . TRBV7-9 CASSPWTSRYSGANVLTF TGTGCCAGCAGCCCCTGGACTAGCCGATACTCTGGGGCCAACGTCCTGACTTTC
. TRBJ2-7 . TRBV6-1 CASSEFRGEQYF TGTGCCAGCAGTGAATTCCGGGGAGAGCAGTACTTC
. TRBJ1-2 . TRBV9 CASSREAGSGYTF TGTGCCAGCAGTCGAGAGGCCGGGAGTGGCTACACCTTC
. TRBJ2-7 . TRBV7-9 CASSLGANSYEQYF TGTGCCAGCAGCTTAGGGGCGAACTCCTACGAGCAGTACTTC
. TRBJ1-5 . TRBV6-1 CASSGVWDQPQHF TGTGCCAGCTCAGGGGTTTGGGATCAGCCCCAGCATTTT
TRBD1 TRBJ1-5 . TRBV19 CASRRTGVSNQPQHF TGTGCCAGTAGGAGGACAGGGGTTTCCAATCAGCCCCAGCATTTT
TRBD1 TRBJ1-2 few TRBV6-5 CASRQTNRGGYTF TGTGCCAGCAGACAAACGAACAGGGGCGGCTACACCTTC
TRBD2 TRBJ2-1 few TRBV28 CASMRASGRSNEQFF TGTGCCAGCATGCGGGCTAGCGGGAGGAGTAATGAGCAGTTCTTC
. TRBJ1-1 . TRBV28 CASSLVQATEAFF TGTGCCAGCAGTTTGGTGCAGGCCACTGAAGCTTTCTTT
TRBD1 TRBJ1-2 . TRBV10-3 CAITLDRTYGYTF TGTGCCATCACCTTGGACAGGACCTATGGCTACACCTTC
TRBD1 TRBJ2-7 . TRBV5-1 CASSLQGTGGLSYEQYF TGCGCCAGCAGCTTGCAAGGGACAGGGGGACTTTCCTACGAGCAGTACTTC
. TRBJ1-1 . TRBV5-1 CASSLEVQGTTEAFF TGCGCCAGCAGCTTGGAAGTACAGGGAACGACTGAAGCTTTCTTT
TRBD1 TRBJ1-5 . TRBV6-5 CASSHGTGNQPQHF TGTGCCAGCAGCCACGGGACAGGCAATCAGCCCCAGCATTTT
TRBD1 TRBJ1-1 . TRBV5-6 CASSPGTGRNTEAFF TGTGCCAGCAGCCCCGGGACAGGGAGGAACACTGAAGCTTTCTTT
. TRBJ1-4 . TRBV5-1 CASSLEPWAEKLFF TGCGCCAGCAGCTTGGAACCCTGGGCTGAAAAACTGTTTTTT
. TRBJ1-2 . TRBV5-4 CASSVVSSYGYTF TGTGCCAGCAGCGTCGTATCATCCTACGGCTACACCTTC
TRBD1 TRBJ1-2 . TRBV6-5 CASRSTGAYGYTF TGTGCCAGCAGATCGACAGGGGCTTATGGCTACACCTTC
. TRBJ1-5 . TRBV29-1 CSVGNGGGNQPQHF TGCAGCGTCGGAAACGGGGGGGGAAATCAGCCCCAGCATTTT
. TRBJ2-1 . TRBV6-1 CASSEGVGRGSNEQFF TGTGCCAGCAGTGAAGGCGTCGGGAGAGGGTCCAATGAGCAGTTCTTC
. TRBJ1-2 . TRBV2 CASSVDHSGYTF TGTGCCAGCAGTGTTGATCATAGTGGCTACACCTTC
TRBD1 TRBJ1-4 . TRBV7-2 CASSAHRGGNEKLFF TGTGCCAGCAGCGCACACAGGGGGGGTAATGAAAAACTGTTTTTT
. TRBJ1-5 . TRBV15 CATSRVVGRGYSNQPQHF TGTGCCACCAGCAGAGTAGTGGGAAGGGGTTATAGCAATCAGCCCCAGCATTTT
. TRBJ1-1 . TRBV18 CASSSPRGGANTEAFF TGTGCCAGCTCATCCCCAAGGGGGGGGGCGAACACTGAAGCTTTCTTT
TRBD1 TRBJ1-2 few TRBV9 CASSVTPGGGYTF TGTGCCAGCAGCGTAACCCCAGGGGGAGGCTACACCTTC
. TRBJ2-1 . TRBV2 CARSIGRGDNEQFF TGTGCAAGAAGTATTGGGAGGGGGGACAATGAGCAGTTCTTC
. TRBJ2-5 . TRBV4-1 CASSLGSGVQETQYF TGCGCCAGCAGCCTGGGGTCGGGGGTACAAGAGACCCAGTACTTC
TRBD2 TRBJ2-5 few TRBV6-1 CASSAPGLADGETQYF TGTGCCAGCAGTGCGCCGGGACTAGCGGATGGAGAGACCCAGTACTTC
. TRBJ2-2 few TRBV2 CASTTTGYTGELFF TGTGCCAGCACGACAACAGGGTACACCGGGGAGCTGTTTTTT
. TRBJ2-1 . TRBV5-1 CASSFGGVNEQFF TGCGCCAGCAGCTTTGGGGGCGTTAATGAGCAGTTCTTC
. TRBJ1-1 . TRBV5-1 CASSPLGISGEGGAFF TGCGCCAGCAGCCCCCTCGGTATATCCGGTGAAGGGGGAGCTTTCTTT
. TRBJ1-1 few TRBV4-1 CASSQEDRLRYMNTEAFF TGCGCCAGCAGCCAAGAAGACAGGCTACGGTACATGAACACTGAAGCTTTCTTT
TRBD2 TRBJ2-3 . TRBV25-1 CASSEGLAGGRSDTQYF TGTGCCAGCAGTGAAGGATTAGCGGGAGGGCGATCAGATACGCAGTATTTT
TRBD2 TRBJ2-3 . TRBV7-2 CASSLWGTSGSSTDTQYF TGTGCCAGCAGCTTATGGGGGACTAGCGGGAGTAGTACAGATACGCAGTATTTT